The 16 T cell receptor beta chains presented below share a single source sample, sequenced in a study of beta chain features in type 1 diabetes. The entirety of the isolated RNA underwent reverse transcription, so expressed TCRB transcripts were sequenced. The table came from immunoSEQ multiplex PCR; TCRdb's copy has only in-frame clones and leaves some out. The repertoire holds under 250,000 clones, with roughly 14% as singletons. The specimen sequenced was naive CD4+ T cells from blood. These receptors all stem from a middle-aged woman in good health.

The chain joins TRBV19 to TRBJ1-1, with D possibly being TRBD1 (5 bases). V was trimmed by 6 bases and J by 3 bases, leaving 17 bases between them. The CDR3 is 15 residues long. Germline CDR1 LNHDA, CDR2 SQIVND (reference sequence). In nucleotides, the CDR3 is TGTGCCAGTAGCACGAGCGGGACGTTCCACACTGAAGCTTTCTTT. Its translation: CASSTSGTFHTEAFF.

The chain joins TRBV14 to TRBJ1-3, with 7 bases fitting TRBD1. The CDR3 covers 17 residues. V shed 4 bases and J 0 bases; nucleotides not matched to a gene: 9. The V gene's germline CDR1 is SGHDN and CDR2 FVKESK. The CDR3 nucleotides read TGTGCCAGCAGCCTGGACCTGGGACAGCGCTCTGGAAACACCATATATTTT. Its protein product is CASSLDLGQRSGNTIYF.

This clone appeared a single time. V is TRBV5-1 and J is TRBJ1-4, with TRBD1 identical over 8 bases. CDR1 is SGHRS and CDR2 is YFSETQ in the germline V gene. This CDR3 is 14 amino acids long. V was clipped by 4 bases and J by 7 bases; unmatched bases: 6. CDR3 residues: CASSPLQGAEKLFF. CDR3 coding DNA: TGCGCCAGCAGCCCTTTGCAGGGGGCTGAAAAACTGTTTTTT.

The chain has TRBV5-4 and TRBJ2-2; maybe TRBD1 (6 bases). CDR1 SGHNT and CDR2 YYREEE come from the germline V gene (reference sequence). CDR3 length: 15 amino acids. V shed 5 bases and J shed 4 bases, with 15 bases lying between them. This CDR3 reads CASRFMLGATGELFF. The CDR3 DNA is TGTGCCAGCAGGTTCATGTTGGGGGCCACCGGGGAGCTGTTTTTT.

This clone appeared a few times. CDR3 DNA: TGTGCCAGCAGCTCGGCTAGCGGGGGGGCGAGGGAGACCCAGTACTTC. Protein: CASSSASGGARETQYF. This sequence joins TRBV5-4 and TRBJ2-5, with 12 bases lining up with TRBD2. Germline CDR1 SGHNT, CDR2 YYREEE (reference sequence). With 3 bases clipped from V and 5 bases from J, the junction kept 8 bases outside the gene matches. CDR3 length: 16 residues. Full variable domain (missing parts from reference TRBV5-4 and TRBJ2-5): ETGVTQSPTHLIKTRGQQVTLRCSSQSGHNTVSWYQQALGQGPQFIFQYYREEENGRGNFPPRFSGLQFPNYSSELNVNALELDDSALYLCASSSASGGARETQYFGPGTRLLVL.

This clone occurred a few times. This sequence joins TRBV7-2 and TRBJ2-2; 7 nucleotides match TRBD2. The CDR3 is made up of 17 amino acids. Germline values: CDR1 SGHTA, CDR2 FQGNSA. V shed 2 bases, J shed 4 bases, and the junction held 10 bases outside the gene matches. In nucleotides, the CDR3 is TGTGCCAGCAGCTTATTACAGAGCGGGGCAAGCACCGGGGAGCTGTTTTTT. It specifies CASSLLQSGASTGELFF.

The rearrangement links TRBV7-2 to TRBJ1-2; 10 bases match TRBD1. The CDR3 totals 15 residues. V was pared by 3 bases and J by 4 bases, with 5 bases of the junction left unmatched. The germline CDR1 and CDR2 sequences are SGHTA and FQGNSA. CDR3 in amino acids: CASSFRDRGLYGYTF. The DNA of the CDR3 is TGTGCCAGCAGCTTCCGGGACAGGGGCCTCTATGGCTACACCTTC.

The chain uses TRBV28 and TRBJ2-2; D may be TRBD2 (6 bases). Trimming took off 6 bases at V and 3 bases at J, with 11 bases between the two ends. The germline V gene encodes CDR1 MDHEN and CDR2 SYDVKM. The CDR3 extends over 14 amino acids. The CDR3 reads CASRGGAYTGELFF. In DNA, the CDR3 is TGTGCCAGCAGGGGGGGTGCTTACACCGGGGAGCTGTTTTTT.

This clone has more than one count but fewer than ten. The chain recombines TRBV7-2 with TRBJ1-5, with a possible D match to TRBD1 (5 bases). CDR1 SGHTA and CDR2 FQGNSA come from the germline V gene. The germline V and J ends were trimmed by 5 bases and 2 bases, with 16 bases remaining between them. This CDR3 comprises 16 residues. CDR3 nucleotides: TGTGCCAGCAGCGTCGAGTTCAGGGTGGGCAATCAGCCCCAGCATTTT. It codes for CASSVEFRVGNQPQHF.

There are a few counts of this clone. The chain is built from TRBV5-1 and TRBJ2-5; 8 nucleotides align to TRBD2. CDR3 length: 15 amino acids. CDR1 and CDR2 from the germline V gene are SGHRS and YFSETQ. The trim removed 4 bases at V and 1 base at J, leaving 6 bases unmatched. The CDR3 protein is CASSTSGTSQETQYF. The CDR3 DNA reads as TGCGCCAGCAGCACTTCCGGGACTAGCCAAGAGACCCAGTACTTC.

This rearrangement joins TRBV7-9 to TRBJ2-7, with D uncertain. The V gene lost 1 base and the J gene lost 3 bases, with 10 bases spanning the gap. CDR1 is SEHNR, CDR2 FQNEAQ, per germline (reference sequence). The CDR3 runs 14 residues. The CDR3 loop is CASSLVPPDYEQYF. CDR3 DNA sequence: TGTGCCAGCAGCTTAGTCCCCCCAGACTACGAGCAGTACTTC.

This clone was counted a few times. As DNA, the CDR3 is TGTGCCAGCAGTGCTGGACCGGGGTCGCAGTATTTT. It yields the protein CASSAGPGSQYF. V and J are TRBV9 and TRBJ2-3; tentatively, D is TRBD2 (5 bases). Germline V gene lookup returns CDR1 SGDLS and CDR2 YYNGEE. The ends were cut back, 5 bases at V and 10 bases at J, with 14 bases in the middle. This CDR3 region has 12 residues.

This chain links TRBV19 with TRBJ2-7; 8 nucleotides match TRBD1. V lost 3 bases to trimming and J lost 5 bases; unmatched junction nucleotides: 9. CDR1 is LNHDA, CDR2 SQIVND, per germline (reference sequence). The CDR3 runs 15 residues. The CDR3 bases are TGTGCCAGTAGTATTGGACAGGGTTTGATCAACGAGCAGTACTTC. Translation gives CASSIGQGLINEQYF.

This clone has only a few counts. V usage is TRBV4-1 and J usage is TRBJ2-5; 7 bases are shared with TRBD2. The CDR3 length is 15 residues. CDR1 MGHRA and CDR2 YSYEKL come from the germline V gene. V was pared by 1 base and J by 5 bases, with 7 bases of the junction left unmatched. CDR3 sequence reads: CASSQAGGVGETQYF. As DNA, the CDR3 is TGCGCCAGCAGCCAAGCGGGGGGAGTTGGCGAGACCCAGTACTTC.

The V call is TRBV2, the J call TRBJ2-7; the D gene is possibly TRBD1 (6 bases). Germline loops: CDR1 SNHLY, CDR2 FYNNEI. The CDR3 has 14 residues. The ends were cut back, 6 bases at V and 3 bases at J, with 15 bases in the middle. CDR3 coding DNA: TGTGCCAGCAGCCTTTTTGAGGACAGCTACGAGCAGTACTTC. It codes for CASSLFEDSYEQYF.

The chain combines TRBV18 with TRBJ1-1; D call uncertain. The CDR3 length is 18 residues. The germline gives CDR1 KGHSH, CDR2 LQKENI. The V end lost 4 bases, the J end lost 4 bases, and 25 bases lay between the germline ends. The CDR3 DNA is TGTGCCAGCTCACAAACGTTGGCCTCACCGCTGCCGGGCACTGAAGCTTTCTTT. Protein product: CASSQTLASPLPGTEAFF. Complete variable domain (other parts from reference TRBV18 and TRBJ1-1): NAGVMQNPRHLVRRRGQEARLRCSPMKGHSHVYWYRQLPEEGLKFMVYLQKENIIDESGMPKERFSAEFPKEGPSILRIQQVVRGDSAAYFCASSQTLASPLPGTEAFFGQGTRLTVV.